Each of the 21 T cell receptor beta chains below was sequenced from the same sample in a study of control samples from healthy donors and cancer patients. This table comes from immunoSEQ multiplex PCR, and its TCRdb copy is limited to in-frame clones, with some not included. The data contain under 200,000 clones, just over 90% of them singletons. The sequenced sample was blood. These receptors came from a woman in her sixties in good health.

The rearrangement joins TRBV7-9 to TRBJ1-1, with unresolved D. V lost 0 bases, J lost 0 bases, and 5 bases lay in between. Germline loops: CDR1 SEHNR, CDR2 FQNEAQ (reference sequence). The CDR3 spans 14 residues. CDR3 in amino acids: CASSLAAVNTEAFF. Written as DNA, the CDR3 is TGTGCCAGCAGCTTAGCTGCGGTGAACACTGAAGCTTTCTTT.

This sequence joins TRBV10-3 and TRBJ2-7, with D possibly matching TRBD1 (6 bases). The CDR3 has 13 residues. Germline lookup yields CDR1 ENHRY and CDR2 SYGVKD. Trimming took off 5 bases at V and 3 bases at J, with 11 bases between the two ends. The DNA for the CDR3 is TGTGCCATCAGTCTTACAGGGTACTACGAGCAGTACTTC. Translation: CAISLTGYYEQYF.

J is TRBJ1-1 and V is TRBV19, with D maybe TRBD1 (5 bases). The CDR3 extends over 15 amino acids. Germline assignment: CDR1 LNHDA and CDR2 SQIVND (reference sequence). The germline V and J ends were trimmed by 3 bases and 1 base, with 12 bases remaining between them. CDR3 sequence (DNA): TGTGCCAGTAGTATTACGTGGGGGAAGAACACTGAAGCTTTCTTT. This codes for CASSITWGKNTEAFF.

This chain uses TRBV7-6 with TRBJ2-5; D is uncertain. Trimming took 1 base from V and 2 from J, leaving 8 bases between them. Germline V lookup: CDR1 SGHVS, CDR2 FNYEAQ. The CDR3 loop spans 14 amino acids. The CDR3 DNA follows: TGTGCCAGCAGCTTAGGTGTGGTGCAAGAGACCCAGTACTTC. Protein product: CASSLGVVQETQYF.

The CDR3 DNA sequence: TGCAGCGTTGAAGAAGGTCCCGACTCGGGTTATGGCTACACCTTC. It specifies CSVEEGPDSGYGYTF. J is TRBJ1-2 and V is TRBV29-1; D gene unclear. The CDR3 is 15 amino acids. CDR1 is SQVTM and CDR2 is ANQGSEA in the germline V gene. V lost 0 bases and J lost 5, with 16 bases in between. The full variable domain, completed using reference TRBV29-1 and TRBJ1-2, is SAVISQKPSRDICQRGTSLTIQCQVDSQVTMMFWYRQQPGQSLTLIATANQGSEATYESGFVIDKFPISRPNLTFSTLTVSNMSPEDSSIYLCSVEEGPDSGYGYTFGSGTRLTVV.

The CDR3 DNA reads as TGTGCCAGCAGCTTAGGCGGGGGGACTGGCTACACCTTC. Translation: CASSLGGGTGYTF. The genes are TRBV5-6 and TRBJ1-2; tentative D call: TRBD1 (5 bases). Germline V gives CDR1 SGHDT, CDR2 YYEEEE. The V gene lost 2 bases and the J gene lost 7 bases, with 12 bases spanning the gap. The CDR3 totals 13 residues.

V and J are TRBV6-5 and TRBJ2-7; TRBD1 agrees at 7 bases. The junction had 1 base not matched to a gene; V was cut back by 5 bases and J by 3 bases. Germline CDR1 and CDR2: MNHEY and SVGAGI. The CDR3 covers 12 residues. The CDR3 here is CASSNRGYEQYF. CDR3 sequence (DNA): TGTGCCAGCAGTAACAGGGGCTACGAGCAGTACTTC.

The chain is built from TRBV6-5 and TRBJ1-5; D might be TRBD1 (5 bases). The CDR3 is 15 amino acids. With 6 bases removed from V and 0 bases from J, the gap between germline ends came to 12 bases. Germline V lookup: CDR1 MNHEY, CDR2 SVGAGI. CDR3 amino acids: CASRGTQNSNQPQHF. As DNA, the CDR3 is TGTGCCAGCAGAGGGACTCAGAATAGCAATCAGCCCCAGCATTTT.

This chain links TRBV6-5 with TRBJ2-7; 7 bases match TRBD1. CDR3 length: 13 amino acids. Unmatched junction bases numbered 6, after V lost 7 bases and J lost 3 bases. Germline loops: CDR1 MNHEY, CDR2 SVGAGI. The DNA for the CDR3 is TGTGCCAGCATGGGACAGAAGCTCTACGAGCAGTACTTC. It translates to CASMGQKLYEQYF.

The genes are TRBV25-1 and TRBJ2-1; possible D gene TRBD2, 5 bases. V was clipped by 5 bases and J by 3 bases, with 11 bases between them. There are 14 residues in the CDR3. The germline gives CDR1 MGHDK, CDR2 SYGVNS. The CDR3: CASSLAPVYNEQFF. CDR3 nucleotide sequence: TGTGCCAGCAGTCTAGCTCCCGTCTACAATGAGCAGTTCTTC.

The chain links TRBV9 to TRBJ1-4, with 10 bases aligning to TRBD1. This CDR3 region has 15 residues. Looked up from germline, CDR1 is SGDLS and CDR2 is YYNGEE. V was clipped by 0 bases and J by 5 bases; unmatched bases: 1. The CDR3 reads CASSVGDRGNEKLFF. The CDR3, as DNA: TGTGCCAGCAGCGTAGGGGACAGGGGAAATGAAAAACTGTTTTTT.

The V gene is TRBV6-5, the J gene TRBJ1-6, with a tentative D call TRBD1 (5 bases). CDR3 length equals 15 residues. Trimming took 2 bases from V and 10 from J, leaving 15 bases between them. The germline V gene has CDR1 MNHEY and CDR2 SVGAGI. CDR3 sequence (DNA): TGTGCCAGCAGTTACGGCCAGGCTCCAGGGTCACCCCTCCACTTT. It codes for CASSYGQAPGSPLHF.

The chain recombines TRBV6-1 with TRBJ2-6, with D perhaps matching TRBD1 (6 bases). The CDR3 contains 18 residues. The germline gives CDR1 MNHNS, CDR2 SASEGT. The germline V and J ends were trimmed by 1 base and 4 bases, with 17 bases remaining between them. The CDR3 protein is CASSEGEQGKWGANVLTF. CDR3 in DNA: TGTGCCAGCAGTGAAGGGGAGCAGGGGAAGTGGGGGGCCAACGTCCTGACTTTC.

The chain joins TRBV5-4 to TRBJ1-2, with 7 positions matching TRBD1. The CDR3 consists of 14 residues. The junction had 5 bases not matched to a gene; V was cut back by 1 base and J by 5 bases. Germline V gives CDR1 SGHNT, CDR2 YYREEE (reference sequence). The CDR3 is CASSLSTGVYGYTF. The CDR3 nucleotides are TGTGCCAGCAGCTTGAGCACAGGGGTATATGGCTACACCTTC.

J is TRBJ2-3 and V is TRBV5-1; 8 nucleotides agree with TRBD2. The ends lost 1 base at V and 6 bases at J; junction bases unmatched: 7. The germline V gene has CDR1 SGHRS and CDR2 YFSETQ. The CDR3 totals 15 residues. Here the CDR3 DNA reads TGCGCCAGCAGCTTGACAGCGGGGGCGCGGGATACGCAGTATTTT. This translates into CASSLTAGARDTQYF. Using reference TRBV5-1 and TRBJ2-3 for the parts outside the CDR3, the full variable domain is KAGVTQTPRYLIKTRGQQVTLSCSPISGHRSVSWYQQTPGQGLQFLFEYFSETQRNKGNFPGRFSGRQFSNSRSEMNVSTLELGDSALYLCASSLTAGARDTQYFGPGTRLTVL.

The chain links TRBV5-4 to TRBJ2-5, with 9 bases that match TRBD2. The V and J ends lost 1 base and 2 bases, in that order; junction bases with no gene match: 6. Germline lookup yields CDR1 SGHNT and CDR2 YYREEE (reference sequence). This CDR3 has 16 amino acids. The CDR3 coding sequence is TGTGCCAGCAGCTTGCCAGCGGGGGGCCCGCAAGAGACCCAGTACTTC. This codes for CASSLPAGGPQETQYF.

This clone was seen once. The chain combines TRBV18 with TRBJ1-4; tentatively, D is TRBD1 (5 bases). V was pared by 5 bases and J by 0 bases, with 7 bases between. The CDR3 covers 14 residues. Germline V CDR1 and CDR2: KGHSH, LQKENI. The CDR3 here is CASSMGATNEKLFF. CDR3 sequence (DNA): TGTGCCAGCTCAATGGGGGCAACTAATGAAAAACTGTTTTTT.

Note on this clone: Different DNA sequences within this sample yield the same CDR3. CDR3 amino acids: CASSEQGDTEAFF. The CDR3 DNA is TGTGCCAGCTCGGAACAGGGTGACACTGAAGCTTTCTTT. The chain couples TRBV7-3 to TRBJ1-1; possible D gene TRBD1, 6 bases. V gave up 8 bases and J gave up 3 bases, with 13 bases separating them. The CDR3 extends over 13 amino acids. Germline assignment: CDR1 SGHTA and CDR2 FQGTGA.

V is TRBV7-2 and J is TRBJ1-5; tentatively, D is TRBD1 (5 bases). CDR1 SGHTA and CDR2 FQGNSA come from the germline V gene. The V end lost 1 base, the J end lost 1 base, and 8 bases lay between the germline ends. The CDR3 totals 15 residues. The CDR3 here is CASSLVRQSNQPQHF. The DNA for the CDR3 is TGTGCCAGCAGCTTAGTTCGACAGAGCAATCAGCCCCAGCATTTT.

This chain joins TRBV6-5 and TRBJ2-1; the match to TRBD1 covers 7 bases. The germline V gene has CDR1 MNHEY and CDR2 SVGAGI. The V and J ends lost 7 bases and 7 bases, in that order; junction bases with no gene match: 1. The CDR3 covers 11 residues. The CDR3 here is CASMTGNEQFF. The CDR3 DNA sequence: TGTGCCAGCATGACAGGGAATGAGCAGTTCTTC.

This clone was recorded only once. CDR3 sequence reads: CASSKGTRDSGWPQHF. The CDR3 DNA follows: TGTGCCAGCAGCAAAGGGACCCGGGACTCCGGATGGCCCCAGCATTTT. The chain has TRBV21-1 and TRBJ1-5. TRBV21-1 is a documented pseudogene. The CDR3 runs 16 residues.